This passage covers 22 T cell receptor beta chains from one sample sequenced in a study of T cell repertoires in cytomegalovirus infection. TCRdb reprocessed the reads via MiXCR and lists one record per CDR3 protein. Among about 300,000 distinct CDR3 sequences, 8% to 10% were seen once, and the ten largest hold approximately 2.4%. The sample was PBMCs. These receptors all stem from a human donor in good health (CMV status not recorded). Some clones in this sample may be carry-over from other donors' samples.

The genes are TRBV29-1 and TRBJ2-7, with D uncertain. The V end was cut by 0 bases, the J end by 2 bases, with 8 bases between. Germline values: CDR1 SQVTM, CDR2 ANQGSEA. The CDR3 has 13 residues. CDR3 coding DNA: TGCAGCGTTGAAGACGGGCGCCCCTACGAGCAGTACTTC. Translating it yields CSVEDGRPYEQYF.

In its sample, this clonotype was seen many times. The gene calls are TRBV7-9 and TRBJ2-7; weak D call: TRBD2 (6 bases). The CDR3 length is 14 residues. The V and J ends lost 2 bases and 1 base respectively, with 9 bases between them. Germline values: CDR1 SEHNR, CDR2 FQNEAQ (reference sequence). The CDR3 DNA sequence: TGTGCCAGCAGCTTACTGGGGGGATCCTACGAGCAGTACGTC. Translating it yields CASSLLGGSYEQYV.

This clonotype was seen once. V usage is TRBV13 and J usage is TRBJ1-4, with D maybe TRBD1 (6 bases). The CDR3 is 15 amino acids. Germline loops: CDR1 PRHDT, CDR2 FYEKMQ (reference sequence). V was cut by 5 bases and J by 7 bases, with 17 bases left in between. The CDR3 here is CASSLWGGPGEKLFF. The DNA for the CDR3 is TGTGCCAGCAGCCTCTGGGGGGGGCCCGGTGAAAAACTGTTTTTT.

The genes are TRBV29-1 and TRBJ2-3; D unclear. The CDR3 runs 14 residues. CDR1 and CDR2 (germline): SQVTM, ANQGSEA. Trimming stripped 6 bases from V and 6 bases from J, with 19 bases between. The CDR3 DNA follows: TGCAGCGTCCGCCGGACCAACCCAGCCGATACGCAGTATTTT. The encoded protein is CSVRRTNPADTQYF.

V and J are TRBV7-9 and TRBJ1-2; D may be TRBD1 (5 bases). Germline V gives CDR1 SEHNR, CDR2 FQNEAQ (reference sequence). V was cut by 1 base and J by 12 bases, with 12 bases left in between. The CDR3 contains 12 residues. CDR3 residues: CASSLGDLQDTF. The CDR3 region has the DNA TGTGCCAGCAGCTTAGGGGACCTCCAGGACACCTTC.

The J gene is TRBJ1-4, the V gene TRBV6-1; 9 bases fit TRBD1. J lost 7 bases, V lost 6 bases, and 6 bases had no gene match. Germline V gene lookup returns CDR1 MNHNS and CDR2 SASEGT. This CDR3 has 14 residues. CDR3 amino acids: CASRGTGRGEKLFF. CDR3 bases: TGTGCCAGCAGAGGGACAGGGCGGGGTGAAAAACTGTTTTTT.

This clonotype has at least ten counts. The chain combines TRBV20-1 with TRBJ2-1; no definite D call. CDR1 and CDR2 (germline): DFQATT, SNEGSKA (reference sequence). V shed 3 bases and J shed 7 bases, with 16 bases lying between them. The CDR3 has 14 amino acids. CDR3 sequence: CSASHITTKNEQFF. The CDR3 coding sequence is TGCAGTGCTAGCCATATAACAACCAAAAATGAGCAGTTCTTC.

This clonotype was seen a few times. The genes are TRBV9 and TRBJ2-3; D gene uncertain. Trimming left V 3 bases short and J 0 bases short, with 8 bases between. This CDR3 has 14 residues. Germline V CDR1 and CDR2: SGDLS, YYNGEE. DNA of the CDR3: TGTGCCAGCAGCGATGACATCAGCACAGATACGCAGTATTTT. It translates to CASSDDISTDTQYF.

The chain couples TRBV28 to TRBJ1-6; D ambiguous. The germline CDR1 and CDR2 sequences are MDHEN and SYDVKM. The CDR3 covers 15 residues. The ends were cut back, 2 bases at V and 7 bases at J, with 12 bases in the middle. The CDR3 loop reads CASSLRGPRNSPLHF. The CDR3 DNA is TGTGCCAGCAGTTTAAGAGGGCCTCGGAATTCACCCCTCCACTTT.

This clonotype occurred many times. The chain carries TRBV7-9 and TRBJ1-1; 8 bases fit TRBD1. The CDR3 totals 14 residues. The germline V gene encodes CDR1 SEHNR and CDR2 FQNEAQ (reference sequence). V was pared by 6 bases and J by 1 base, with 4 bases of the junction left unmatched. The CDR3 DNA reads TGTGCCAGCAGAAGCGGACAGGGGAACACTGAAGCTTTCTTT. This encodes CASRSGQGNTEAFF.

The chain joins TRBV10-3 to TRBJ2-1; D is uncertain. This CDR3 spans 15 amino acids. CDR1 and CDR2 from the germline V gene are ENHRY and SYGVKD. V was pared by 8 bases and J by 5 bases, with 19 bases between. CDR3 coding DNA: TGTGCCATCGGCCGCACCGGGTCCACGAACAATGAGCAGTTCTTC. Translated: CAIGRTGSTNNEQFF.

The gene calls are TRBV11-2 and TRBJ1-3; D not certain. Germline V gene sequence: CDR1 SGHAT, CDR2 FQNNGV. Trimming left V 3 bases short and J 5 bases short, with 8 bases between. This CDR3 comprises 13 residues. Here the CDR3 DNA reads TGTGCCAGCAGCTTCGACACTAGAAACACCATATATTTT. Translation: CASSFDTRNTIYF.

At least ten counts were recorded for this clonotype. This sequence joins TRBV6-6 and TRBJ1-2, with a tentative D call TRBD1 (5 bases). Trimming removed 2 bases from V and 4 bases from J, with 17 bases in between. The CDR3 runs 16 residues. CDR1 is MNHNY and CDR2 is SVGAGI in the germline V gene (reference sequence). The CDR3 loop reads CASSYGTGIRSYGYTF. For the CDR3, the DNA is TGTGCCAGCAGTTACGGGACGGGGATTCGGAGCTATGGCTACACCTTC.

This clonotype showed up many times. V usage is TRBV10-3 and J usage is TRBJ2-2; D is unclear. Per the germline V gene, CDR1 is ENHRY and CDR2 is SYGVKD. This CDR3 has 15 residues. V lost 8 bases and J lost 1, with 14 bases in between. The CDR3 reads CAIAVGDLNTGELFF. DNA for the CDR3: TGTGCCATCGCCGTTGGGGATTTGAACACCGGGGAGCTGTTTTTT.

This clonotype was detected ten times or more. V and J are TRBV7-2 and TRBJ2-3; D gene ambiguous. The CDR3 sequence is 15 residues long. V dropped 1 base and J dropped 0 bases, with 8 bases sitting between them. CDR1 is SGHTA, CDR2 FQGNSA, per germline. The CDR3 region has the DNA TGTGCCAGCAGCTTAGAGCCCGTCAGCACAGATACGCAGTATTTT. The encoded protein is CASSLEPVSTDTQYF.

This clonotype was picked up many times. The J gene is TRBJ1-2, the V gene TRBV12-3 or TRBV12-4; D might be TRBD1 (6 bases). Trimming removed 5 bases at V and 5 bases at J, with 9 bases between. There are 12 residues in the CDR3. CDR3: CASSTGRYGYTF. DNA of the CDR3: TGTGCCAGCAGTACAGGGAGATATGGCTACACCTTC.

The gene calls are TRBV29-1 and TRBJ2-3; 10 bases are shared with TRBD2. CDR3 length equals 15 residues. V gave up 7 bases and J gave up 5 bases; unmatched junction bases: 12. Looked up from germline, CDR1 is SQVTM and CDR2 is ANQGSEA. CDR3 loop: CSGKRGGNSLDTQYF. The CDR3 nucleotides are TGCAGCGGAAAGCGGGGGGGAAATTCTTTAGATACGCAGTATTTT.

Ten or more counts support this clonotype. The chain joins TRBV6-5 to TRBJ1-1; D is unclear. The V and J ends lost 2 bases and 6 bases respectively, with 13 bases between them. This CDR3 contains 14 residues. The germline V gene encodes CDR1 MNHEY and CDR2 SVGAGI. The CDR3 is CASSYGSRSAEAFF. CDR3 nucleotide sequence: TGTGCCAGCAGTTACGGCAGTAGGTCTGCTGAAGCTTTCTTT.

This clonotype occurred many times. The rearrangement joins TRBV7-2 to TRBJ2-5; D call uncertain. Germline V gene lookup returns CDR1 SGHTA and CDR2 FQGNSA. V was shortened by 4 bases and J by 4 bases, with 16 bases between the two germline ends. This CDR3 has 15 amino acids. The CDR3 bases are TGTGCCAGCAGCTCAGGCCTGCCTCCGGGAGAGACCCAGTACTTC. Its translation: CASSSGLPPGETQYF.

This clonotype was picked up many times. The chain employs TRBV2 and TRBJ2-5; possible D gene TRBD2, 5 bases. Between the trimmed V and J ends, which lost 2 bases and 0 bases, there was a span of 10 bases. This CDR3 is built from 15 residues. Germline V gene data show CDR1 as SNHLY and CDR2 as FYNNEI. As DNA, the CDR3 is TGTGCCAGCAGTGAATCCCCGGGGTACCAAGAGACCCAGTACTTC. This codes for CASSESPGYQETQYF. The full variable domain, its missing parts supplied by reference TRBV2 and TRBJ2-5, is EPEVTQTPSHQVTQMGQEVILRCVPISNHLYFYWYRQILGQKVEFLVSFYNNEISEKSEIFDDQFSVERPDGSNFTLKIRSTKLEDSAMYFCASSESPGYQETQYFGPGTRLLVL.

The chain combines TRBV12-3 or TRBV12-4 with TRBJ2-1; either TRBD1 or TRBD2 may fit D (6 bases each). This CDR3 comprises 15 residues. V was cut by 2 bases and J by 3 bases, with 11 bases left in between. The CDR3: CASSLRGASYNEQFF. The CDR3 coding sequence is TGTGCCAGCAGTTTAAGGGGGGCCAGCTACAATGAGCAGTTCTTC.

This clonotype was found many times. The chain has TRBV5-1 and TRBJ2-2; maybe TRBD1 (5 bases). V was clipped by 4 bases and J by 7 bases, with 20 bases between them. This CDR3 is 16 amino acids long. CDR1 SGHRS and CDR2 YFSETQ come from the germline V gene. The CDR3 nucleotides are TGCGCCAGCAGCCCCAGGGTAGCTGAATTGGGCGGGGAGCTGTTTTTT. Protein sequence: CASSPRVAELGGELFF.